The rows below give T cell receptor beta chains drawn from one sample of a study of blood T cell repertoires in COVID-19. TCRdb keeps only in-frame clones here, not all; method: immunoSEQ multiplex PCR. The sample consists of over 140,000 clones, roughly 76% of them appearing once. The sample comprised peripheral blood. The receptors here all came from a woman in her forties or fifties with active or convalescent COVID-19. The CDR3 runs from the conserved cysteine through the conserved F or W. The order of the fields is clone size, V gene, CDR3 length, D gene, J gene, CDR3 DNA, CDR3 protein. A D gene is named only where the DNA matches it firmly. Only some rows state a clone size, as once, few, many or a class for expanded clones.

abundance: .; v_gene: TRBV7-2; len: 15; d_gene: .; j_gene: TRBJ2-5; CDR3nt: TGTGCCAGCAGCTCTCTGGGTGGCCTAGCAGAGACCCAGTACTTC; CDR3aa: CASSSLGGLAETQYF
abundance: .; v_gene: TRBV15; len: 18; d_gene: .; j_gene: TRBJ1-2; CDR3nt: TGTGCCACCAGCAGAGATGCGGGGTTGAGGGGAGGAAACTATGGCTACACCTTC; CDR3aa: CATSRDAGLRGGNYGYTF
abundance: .; v_gene: TRBV3-1/TRBV3-2; len: 17; d_gene: .; j_gene: TRBJ2-1; CDR3nt: TGTGCCAGCAGCCAAGGGACCCAGGGTAGCTCCTACAATGAGCAGTTCTTC; CDR3aa: CASSQGTQGSSYNEQFF
abundance: once; v_gene: TRBV27; len: 17; d_gene: TRBD1; j_gene: TRBJ1-1; CDR3nt: TGTGCCAGCAGTTCCTCCTGGACAGGAAGGAGGGACACTGAAGCTTTCTTT; CDR3aa: CASSSSWTGRRDTEAFF
abundance: .; v_gene: TRBV7-2; len: 13; d_gene: .; j_gene: TRBJ2-1; CDR3nt: TGTGCCAGCAGCTTATATAGGGGCAATGAGCAGTTCTTC; CDR3aa: CASSLYRGNEQFF
abundance: .; v_gene: TRBV29-1; len: 16; d_gene: TRBD1; j_gene: TRBJ2-2; CDR3nt: TGCAGCGTTGAGCTTAATGGACAGGGTTACACCGGGGAGCTGTTTTTT; CDR3aa: CSVELNGQGYTGELFF
abundance: .; v_gene: TRBV28; len: 13; d_gene: .; j_gene: TRBJ1-5; CDR3nt: TGTGCCAGCAGTTTGGACAGAAGCCGGCCCCAGCATTTT; CDR3aa: CASSLDRSRPQHF
abundance: once; v_gene: TRBV2; len: 13; d_gene: TRBD1; j_gene: TRBJ1-1; CDR3nt: TGTGCCAGCCGGGGACAGGGAAGGACTGAAGCTTTCTTT; CDR3aa: CASRGQGRTEAFF
abundance: .; v_gene: TRBV2; len: 19; d_gene: TRBD2; j_gene: TRBJ2-3; CDR3nt: TGTGCCAGCAGTGTCCGGACTAGCGGGGGGTACGAGGGCACAGATACGCAGTATTTT; CDR3aa: CASSVRTSGGYEGTDTQYF
abundance: .; v_gene: TRBV24-1; len: 17; d_gene: TRBD1; j_gene: TRBJ2-3; CDR3nt: TGTGCCACCAGTGATCCTAGACAGGGGTCCTACACAGATACGCAGTATTTT; CDR3aa: CATSDPRQGSYTDTQYF
abundance: .; v_gene: TRBV6-6; len: 11; d_gene: .; j_gene: TRBJ1-6; CDR3nt: TGTGCCAGCAGCCTCGGGGGAGCCCTCCACTTT; CDR3aa: CASSLGGALHF
abundance: .; v_gene: TRBV28; len: 16; d_gene: TRBD1; j_gene: TRBJ1-1; CDR3nt: TGTGCCAGCATCCATCACCGGGACAGGAGGAACACTGAAGCTTTCTTT; CDR3aa: CASIHHRDRRNTEAFF
abundance: .; v_gene: TRBV7-9; len: 14; d_gene: TRBD1; j_gene: TRBJ1-2; CDR3nt: TGTGCCAGCAGCTTAGCAGGGACAGGGTATGGCTACACCTTC; CDR3aa: CASSLAGTGYGYTF
abundance: .; v_gene: TRBV7-2; len: 17; d_gene: TRBD1; j_gene: TRBJ1-2; CDR3nt: TGTGCCAGCAGCTTAGACAGGGGGGGCCCCTTTAACTATGGCTACACCTTC; CDR3aa: CASSLDRGGPFNYGYTF
abundance: once; v_gene: TRBV28; len: 13; d_gene: TRBD1; j_gene: TRBJ1-5; CDR3nt: TGTGCCAGCAGACAGGGGGGGAATCAGCCCCAGCATTTT; CDR3aa: CASRQGGNQPQHF
abundance: .; v_gene: TRBV5-1; len: 15; d_gene: TRBD1; j_gene: TRBJ2-2; CDR3nt: TGCGCCAGCAGCCGCGACAGGGGTGGCACCGGGGAGCTGTTTTTT; CDR3aa: CASSRDRGGTGELFF
abundance: .; v_gene: TRBV19; len: 15; d_gene: TRBD2; j_gene: TRBJ2-5; CDR3nt: TGTGCCAGTAGTCCTACTGGGACTAGTAAAGAGACCCAGTACTTC; CDR3aa: CASSPTGTSKETQYF
abundance: .; v_gene: TRBV7-3; len: 14; d_gene: TRBD1; j_gene: TRBJ2-5; CDR3nt: TGTGCCAGCAGCGAGACAGGGGGCCGGGAGACCCAGTACTTC; CDR3aa: CASSETGGRETQYF
abundance: .; v_gene: TRBV2; len: 15; d_gene: TRBD2; j_gene: TRBJ2-1; CDR3nt: TGTGCCAGCAGTAGACTAGCGGGAGAAGGCAATGAGCAGTTCTTC; CDR3aa: CASSRLAGEGNEQFF
abundance: .; v_gene: TRBV7-2; len: 13; d_gene: TRBD1; j_gene: TRBJ1-1; CDR3nt: TGTGCCAGCAGCTTACGACAGGGCACTGAAGCTTTCTTT; CDR3aa: CASSLRQGTEAFF
abundance: .; v_gene: TRBV18; len: 14; d_gene: .; j_gene: TRBJ1-5; CDR3nt: TGTGCCAGCTCACCAGGACAGAGCAATCAGCCCCAGCATTTT; CDR3aa: CASSPGQSNQPQHF
abundance: .; v_gene: TRBV10-3; len: 14; d_gene: TRBD2; j_gene: TRBJ2-7; CDR3nt: TGTGCCATCAGCGGACTAGCGGGGACCTACGAGCAGTACTTC; CDR3aa: CAISGLAGTYEQYF
abundance: .; v_gene: TRBV4-1; len: 15; d_gene: .; j_gene: TRBJ2-1; CDR3nt: TGCGCCAGCAGCCAAGAGCGGGACTTCTACAATGAGCAGTTCTTC; CDR3aa: CASSQERDFYNEQFF
abundance: .; v_gene: TRBV6-2/TRBV6-3; len: 16; d_gene: TRBD1; j_gene: TRBJ1-1; CDR3nt: TGTGCCAGCAGTGCAAAACAGGGGGCGGGTGGCACTGAAGCTTTCTTT; CDR3aa: CASSAKQGAGGTEAFF
abundance: few; v_gene: TRBV18; len: 16; d_gene: TRBD1; j_gene: TRBJ1-1; CDR3nt: TGTGCCAGCTCACAGAGTGGGACAGGCTCGGGGACTGAAGCTTTCTTT; CDR3aa: CASSQSGTGSGTEAFF
abundance: .; v_gene: TRBV19; len: 15; d_gene: .; j_gene: TRBJ2-3; CDR3nt: TGTGCCAGTAGTATAGTCAGCGGGCTCACAGATACGCAGTATTTT; CDR3aa: CASSIVSGLTDTQYF
abundance: .; v_gene: TRBV5-1; len: 16; d_gene: TRBD2; j_gene: TRBJ2-3; CDR3nt: TGCGCCAGCAGCCGTAAACTAGCGGAGGACACAGATACGCAGTATTTT; CDR3aa: CASSRKLAEDTDTQYF
abundance: .; v_gene: TRBV3-1/TRBV3-2; len: 16; d_gene: TRBD1; j_gene: TRBJ2-2; CDR3nt: TGTGCCAGCAGCCCCGTATACAGGGGGCGTAACGGGGAGCTGTTTTTT; CDR3aa: CASSPVYRGRNGELFF
abundance: .; v_gene: TRBV30; len: 13; d_gene: TRBD1; j_gene: TRBJ2-5; CDR3nt: TGTGCCTGCAGACAGGGGTCCCAAGAGACCCAGTACTTC; CDR3aa: CACRQGSQETQYF
abundance: .; v_gene: TRBV4-3; len: 16; d_gene: .; j_gene: TRBJ2-2; CDR3nt: TGCGCCAGCAGCCAAGATAGTAACAGGGTAACCGGGGAGCTGTTTTTT; CDR3aa: CASSQDSNRVTGELFF
abundance: .; v_gene: TRBV7-8; len: 15; d_gene: TRBD1; j_gene: TRBJ1-2; CDR3nt: TGTGCCAGCAGCCCTTGGACAGGGTACAGCCATGGCTACACCTTC; CDR3aa: CASSPWTGYSHGYTF
abundance: .; v_gene: TRBV30; len: 16; d_gene: TRBD2; j_gene: TRBJ2-3; CDR3nt: TGTGCCTGGAGTCCACCGGGACTAGCGGGGGGGGATACGCAGTATTTT; CDR3aa: CAWSPPGLAGGDTQYF
abundance: .; v_gene: TRBV13; len: 17; d_gene: TRBD2; j_gene: TRBJ2-3; CDR3nt: TGTGCCAGCAGCTTAGGCCGCAGTAGCGGGGGACCAAATACGCAGTATTTT; CDR3aa: CASSLGRSSGGPNTQYF
abundance: .; v_gene: TRBV5-1; len: 15; d_gene: .; j_gene: TRBJ1-4; CDR3nt: TGCGCCAGCAGCTGGCAGGGGTCGGGTAATGAAAAACTGTTTTTT; CDR3aa: CASSWQGSGNEKLFF
abundance: .; v_gene: TRBV28; len: 15; d_gene: TRBD1; j_gene: TRBJ1-3; CDR3nt: TGTGCCGGCAGCCGACAGGGGGGTTCTGGAAACACCATATATTTT; CDR3aa: CAGSRQGGSGNTIYF
abundance: .; v_gene: TRBV4-3; len: 14; d_gene: .; j_gene: TRBJ2-1; CDR3nt: TGCGCCAGCAGCCGAACTGTAATCTACAATGAGCAGTTCTTC; CDR3aa: CASSRTVIYNEQFF
abundance: .; v_gene: TRBV12-3/TRBV12-4; len: 13; d_gene: .; j_gene: TRBJ2-1; CDR3nt: TGTGCCAGCAGCCGGGACAACTACAATGAGCAGTTCTTC; CDR3aa: CASSRDNYNEQFF